This T cell receptor (beta chain) was found in a study of shared clonotypes between healthy human individuals. Produced via immunoSEQ multiplex PCR; TCRdb's table is partial and in-frame only. The sample includes roughly 500,000 clones, about 96% of them seen just once. Each of the donors was a healthy adult who was HIV-negative and had not had a recent acute infection or vaccination. Overall study findings and caveats: Rarefaction showed that sequencing of sorted subsets was incomplete (despite large depth). Several donors held about 5% of naive CD4 clonotypes in common. Sampling covered blood only; tissue repertoires likely differ.

A note on this clone: Its antigen is unknown.

The V end was cut by 7 bases, the J end by 0 bases, with 7 bases between. The germline gives CDR1 GTSNPN, CDR2 SVGIG (reference sequence). This CDR3 has 12 residues. The chain uses TRBV30 and TRBJ1-3; D ambiguous. Sequencing used naive CD4+ T cells sorted from blood. Subset: CD45RA+ positively selected. This receptor was taken from a woman in her 30s in good health. In DNA form, the CDR3 reads TGTGCCTACCAAAACTCTGGAAACACCATATATTTT. This sequence encodes CAYQNSGNTIYF.